The clone carrying this TCR beta chain was detected many times. Antigen specificity is unknown. Using RNA transcripts as the source, TCR beta CDR3 regions were amplified. The HTBI set primed first-round TCR CDR3 RT-PCR. TCRdb analysed the multiplex PCR reads with MiXCR anew, one entry per CDR3 protein. The sample includes around 500,000 distinct CDR3 sequences, approximately 14% of them seen just once. From germline, CDR1 is KGHSH and CDR2 LQKENI. The CDR3 length is 13 residues. The V gene end was trimmed by 4 bases and the J gene end by 7 bases; junction bases not matched to a gene: 4. Newly diagnosed hyperthyroidism patients aged 18 to 65 years had disease lasting under 2 months. Uncontrolled infection, other autoimmune disease, pregnancy or lactation barred patients from enrollment. This entry comes from a study of T cells in Graves' hyperthyroidism and ophthalmopathy. Overall study context: Peripheral blood draws took place at initial diagnosis, ahead of any treatment.

Study findings and constraints: Most thyroid clonotypes that were expanded above 0.001 also turned up in blood.

The chain combines TRBV18 with TRBJ2-3; 8 positions agree with TRBD2. The sequence came from a young woman with Graves' hyperthyroidism. Sequencing was done on a sample of blood. The CDR3 loop reads CASSQREPNTQYF. CDR3 in DNA: TGTGCCAGCTCACAGCGGGAGCCGAATACGCAGTATTTT.